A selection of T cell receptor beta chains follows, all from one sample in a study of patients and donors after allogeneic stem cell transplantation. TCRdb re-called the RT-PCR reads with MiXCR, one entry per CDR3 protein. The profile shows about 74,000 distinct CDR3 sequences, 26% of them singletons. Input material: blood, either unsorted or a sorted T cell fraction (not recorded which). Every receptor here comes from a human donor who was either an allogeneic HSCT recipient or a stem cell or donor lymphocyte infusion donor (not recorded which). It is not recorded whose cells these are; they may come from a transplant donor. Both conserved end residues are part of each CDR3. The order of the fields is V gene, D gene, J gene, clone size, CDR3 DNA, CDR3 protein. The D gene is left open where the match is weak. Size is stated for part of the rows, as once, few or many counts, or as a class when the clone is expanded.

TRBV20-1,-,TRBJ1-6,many,TGCAGTGCCGGGGACGGTTATAATTCACCCCTCCACTTT,CSAGDGYNSPLHF
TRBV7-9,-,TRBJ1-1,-,TGTGCCAGCGGATGGACCACTGAAGCTTTCTTT,CASGWTTEAFF
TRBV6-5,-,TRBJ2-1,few,TGTGCCAGCAGTTATTACAAACCTTCTCTGTCCTACAATGAGCAGTTCTTC,CASSYYKPSLSYNEQFF
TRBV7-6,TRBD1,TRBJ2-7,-,TGTGCCAGCAGCTTAGAGGAATCGGGACAGGGGTTCTACGAGCAGTACTTC,CASSLEESGQGFYEQYF
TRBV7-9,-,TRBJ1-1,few,TGTGCCAGCAGCCCGCGCTCGTGGGGCGACATGAACACTGAAGCTTTCTTT,CASSPRSWGDMNTEAFF
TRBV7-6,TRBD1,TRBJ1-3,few,TGTGCCAGCAGCTTGAGAACCGGGACAGGGAATTGGGCTGGAAACACCATATATTTT,CASSLRTGTGNWAGNTIYF
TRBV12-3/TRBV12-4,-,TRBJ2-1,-,TGTGCCAGCAGTAAGAGGAAAAATGAGCAGTTCTTC,CASSKRKNEQFF
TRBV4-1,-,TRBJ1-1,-,TGCGCCAGCAGCCAAGATCGTGGGGGGCCGGGAGCTTTCTTT,CASSQDRGGPGAFF
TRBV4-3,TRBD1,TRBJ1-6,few,TGCGCCAGCAGCCAAGAATGGGACAGGGGGCTCTCCTTTAATTCACCCCTCCACTTT,CASSQEWDRGLSFNSPLHF
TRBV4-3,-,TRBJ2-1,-,TGCGCCAGCAGCCAAGTTAGGTGGCGGTCAGAGGGGAATGAGCAGTTCTTC,CASSQVRWRSEGNEQFF
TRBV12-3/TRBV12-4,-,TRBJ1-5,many,TGTGCCAGCAGTTTCCAAGGTGGGGTCGCTCAGCCCCAGCATTTT,CASSFQGGVAQPQHF
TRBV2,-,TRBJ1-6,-,TGTGCCAGCAGTGAGGGCAGGGGCGTTTTAGATTCACCCCTCCACTTT,CASSEGRGVLDSPLHF
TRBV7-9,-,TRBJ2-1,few,TGTGCCAGCAGCTCCCGTGGGGAGGAGCAGTTCTTC,CASSSRGEEQFF
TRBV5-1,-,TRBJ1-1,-,TGCGCCAGCAGCGCATTGGGGACCCACACTGAAGCTTTCTTT,CASSALGTHTEAFF
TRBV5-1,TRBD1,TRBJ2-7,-,TGCGCCAGCAGCTGGACGGGACAGGGCTACGAGCAGTACTTC,CASSWTGQGYEQYF
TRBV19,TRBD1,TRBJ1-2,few,TGTGCCAGTACCCCTCGTTGGACAGGGGTGGCCTATGGCTACACCTTC,CASTPRWTGVAYGYTF